This T cell receptor beta chain was sequenced in a study of blood T cell repertoires in COVID-19. Losses at the gene ends were 5 bases for V and 5 bases for J; bases not matched to a gene: 4. Per germline, CDR1 MNHEY and CDR2 SVGEGT. The CDR3 runs 14 residues. Sequencing was performed with immunoSEQ multiplex PCR; in TCRdb, only in-frame clones are kept and a portion is missing. The sample lists some 13,000 clones, approximately 84% occurring once. What was sequenced was peripheral blood. The clonotype originates from a human donor in a cohort sampled during active COVID-19. The chain carries TRBV6-2 or TRBV6-3 and TRBJ2-2; 8 nucleotides line up with TRBD1. The CDR3 region has the DNA TGTGCCAGCAGTCGACAGGGGACGACCGGGGAGCTGTTTTTT. Amino acid sequence: CASSRQGTTGELFF.